This is a list of T cell receptor beta chains from one sample in a study of OX40 agonist ivuxolimab in advanced cancers. The data were produced by immunoSEQ multiplex PCR, yet TCRdb's version contains in-frame clones alone and is incomplete. Of roughly 67,000 clones in the sample, about nine tenths were seen once. The input for sequencing was CD4+ or CD8+ T cells sorted from blood, taken in a trial of the OX40 agonist ivuxolimab. All receptors derive from an adult with an advanced solid tumor such as melanoma, head and neck, liver or kidney cancer. The conserved cysteine and the conserved F or W are not part of the CDR3 here. For some rows the clone size is stated as once, few or many, or as a class when expanded; others skip it.

V	J	size	CDR3
TRBV7-3	TRBJ2-7	.	ASSQDSGYEQY
TRBV6-4	TRBJ2-3	.	ASSDGGQGATDTQY
TRBV6-6	TRBJ1-1	.	ASSPDESGEAF
TRBV4-1	TRBJ1-4	.	ASSPWTATNEKLF
TRBV11-2	TRBJ2-7	.	ASSLVSTGSYEQY
TRBV9	TRBJ2-1	.	ASSARLSQSWDEQF
TRBV2	TRBJ2-7	.	VSRDSGYEQY
TRBV7-9	TRBJ2-7	.	ASSPPPRVGDEQY
TRBV7-2	TRBJ1-1	.	ASSLGRRHTEAF
TRBV6-1	TRBJ1-5	.	ASSERQPQH
TRBV9	TRBJ2-2	.	ASSVISGTSGGTGELF
TRBV7-2	TRBJ2-3	.	ASSSTSGGISDTQY
TRBV4-1	TRBJ1-3	.	ASSQGLSGNTIY
TRBV2	TRBJ2-1	.	ATLTGSSYNEQF
TRBV6-1	TRBJ2-1	.	ASSGTGGVSHEQF
TRBV6-6	TRBJ1-6	.	ASSYRGQSPLH
TRBV18	TRBJ1-2	.	ASSPSWDRGASYT
TRBV6-5	TRBJ2-7	.	ASSPLDRGLNEQY
TRBV6-5	TRBJ1-6	.	ASRDDTYNSPLH
TRBV25-1	TRBJ2-1	.	ASSEPGVNEQF
TRBV7-9	TRBJ1-1	few	ASSLASGQEAF
TRBV7-2	TRBJ2-7	.	ASSFSRGVGYEQY
TRBV6-5	TRBJ1-6	.	ASSYFRNYNSPLH
TRBV27	TRBJ1-5	.	ASSLAGRNQPQH
TRBV5-4	TRBJ1-3	.	VSSRQGNTIY
TRBV18	TRBJ2-5	.	ASSQRGGAGETQY
TRBV6-6	TRBJ1-4	.	ASTLDRSHQKLF
TRBV6-6	TRBJ1-1	.	ASSYSSGGETEAF